This passage covers 25 T cell receptor beta chains from one sample sequenced in a study of response to subunit inactivated influenza vaccine. Using its own MiXCR run on the RT-PCR reads, TCRdb lists one record per CDR3 protein. The sample has 550,000 to 600,000 distinct CDR3 sequences, 12% seen once. This specimen consisted of PBMCs from blood, obtained on the day of vaccination. The receptors were gathered from a man over 45 who received an inactivated influenza vaccine.

J is TRBJ1-2 and V is TRBV19; 7 bases align to TRBD1. This CDR3 is 14 amino acids long. V gave up 4 bases and J gave up 4 bases; unmatched junction bases: 6. The germline CDR1 and CDR2 sequences are LNHDA and SQIVND (reference sequence). DNA for the CDR3: TGTGCCAGTAGTAGCAACAGGGGATCCTATGGCTACACCTTC. This sequence encodes CASSSNRGSYGYTF. Complete variable domain (other parts from reference TRBV19 and TRBJ1-2): DGGITQSPKYLFRKEGQNVTLSCEQNLNHDAMYWYRQDPGQGLRLIYYSQIVNDFQKGDIAEGYSVSREKKESFPLTVTSAQKNPTAFYLCASSSNRGSYGYTFGSGTRLTVV.

The chain links TRBV28 to TRBJ2-3; D is unresolved. Germline V gene lookup returns CDR1 MDHEN and CDR2 SYDVKM. CDR3 length equals 12 residues. The V end was cut by 1 base, the J end by 10 bases, with 9 bases between. CDR3 in amino acids: CASSLSLGPQYF. As DNA, the CDR3 is TGTGCCAGCAGTTTATCCCTAGGTCCGCAGTATTTT.

This clonotype turned up a few times. The V and J genes are TRBV28 and TRBJ2-1; D possibly corresponds to TRBD2 (6 bases). V was clipped by 7 bases and J by 6 bases, with 13 bases between them. Germline values: CDR1 MDHEN, CDR2 SYDVKM. The CDR3 totals 13 residues. The CDR3 sequence is CASTPGVPNEQFF. The CDR3 region has the DNA TGTGCCAGCACCCCGGGAGTCCCCAATGAGCAGTTCTTC.

This clonotype was counted between two and nine times. This chain links TRBV5-1 with TRBJ1-2; 10 positions match TRBD1. The V segment lost 0 bases and the J segment 4 bases; nucleotides outside the gene matches: 3. Germline V CDR1 and CDR2: SGHRS, YFSETQ. The CDR3 extends over 15 amino acids. CDR3 coding DNA: TGCGCCAGCAGCTTGGAGGGACAGGGGCCCTATGGCTACACCTTC. Translation: CASSLEGQGPYGYTF.

The rearrangement joins TRBV15 to TRBJ2-2, with no clear D. The CDR3 is 15 residues long. Germline loops: CDR1 LNHNV, CDR2 YYDKDF (reference sequence). The V end lost 2 bases, the J end lost 4 bases, and 11 bases lay between the germline ends. CDR3 sequence: CATSRPRPATGELFF. The CDR3 DNA reads TGTGCCACCAGCAGACCCAGGCCCGCCACCGGGGAGCTGTTTTTT.

This clonotype was seen many times. The rearrangement joins TRBV5-1 to TRBJ1-4; D remains unclear. The CDR3 has 14 amino acids. Trimming shortened V by 2 bases and J by 3 bases, and 8 bases separated the two germline ends. The germline V gene encodes CDR1 SGHRS and CDR2 YFSETQ. CDR3 DNA: TGCGCCAGCAGCTTAGAGAGGGCTAATGAAAAACTGTTTTTT. It specifies CASSLERANEKLFF.

This clonotype was recorded at least ten times. The rearrangement links TRBV5-1 to TRBJ2-7; a weak D match, TRBD2 (5 bases). The germline V and J ends were trimmed by 3 bases and 1 base, with 14 bases remaining between them. There are 15 residues in the CDR3. Germline V gene lookup returns CDR1 SGHRS and CDR2 YFSETQ. CDR3 sequence: CASSSIGVRSYEQYF. CDR3 nucleotides: TGCGCCAGCAGCTCCATCGGGGTGAGGTCCTACGAGCAGTACTTC.

This clonotype appeared a few times. This rearrangement joins TRBV10-3 to TRBJ1-1; D not resolved. CDR1 ENHRY and CDR2 SYGVKD come from the germline V gene. Trimming took off 6 bases at V and 1 base at J, with 9 bases between the two ends. This CDR3 spans 13 amino acids. CDR3 bases: TGTGCCATCAGGGAGAGACAGAACACTGAAGCTTTCTTT. It translates to CAIRERQNTEAFF.

This clonotype was detected a few times. The chain joins TRBV5-5 to TRBJ1-6; no reliable D call. The germline V gene encodes CDR1 SGHKS and CDR2 YYEKEE (reference sequence). This CDR3 comprises 16 residues. Trimming pared 1 base from V and 8 bases from J, leaving 16 bases between. The CDR3 loop reads CASSLRLTQTDSPLHF. For the CDR3, the DNA is TGTGCCAGCAGCTTGAGGTTGACCCAGACGGATTCACCCCTCCACTTT. The complete variable domain, with remaining parts taken from reference TRBV5-5 and TRBJ1-6, reads DAGVTQSPTHLIKTRGQQVTLRCSPISGHKSVSWYQQVLGQGPQFIFQYYEKEERGRGNFPDRFSARQFPNYSSELNVNALLLGDSALYLCASSLRLTQTDSPLHFGNGTRLTVT.

This clonotype was counted ten times or more. The chain uses TRBV11-2 and TRBJ2-7, with D possibly being TRBD2 (6 bases). Germline CDR1 is SGHAT and CDR2 is FQNNGV. The ends were cut back, 5 bases at V and 3 bases at J, with 26 bases in the middle. CDR3 length equals 18 residues. CDR3 DNA sequence: TGTGCCAGCAGCCCCCTATGGGTAGCGGATAGGGTGGTCTACGAGCAGTACTTC. It yields the protein CASSPLWVADRVVYEQYF.

The CDR3 DNA sequence: TGTGCCAGCAGCTTGGCAGAGGGGTATGGCTACACCTTC. It translates to CASSLAEGYGYTF. This chain joins TRBV7-2 and TRBJ1-2, with a weak D call TRBD1 (5 bases). Trimming shortened V by 3 bases and J by 5 bases, and 10 bases separated the two germline ends. Germline assignment: CDR1 SGHTA and CDR2 FQGNSA. The CDR3 length is 13 residues. The variable domain in full, with the rest retrieved from reference TRBV7-2 and TRBJ1-2, is GAGVSQSPSNKVTEKGKDVELRCDPISGHTALYWYRQSLGQGLEFLIYFQGNSAPDKSGLPSDRFSAERTGGSVSTLTIQRTQQEDSAVYLCASSLAEGYGYTFGSGTRLTVV.

This clonotype was counted between two and nine times. The chain has TRBV6-1 and TRBJ2-1, with 7 bases identical to TRBD2. From germline, CDR1 is MNHNS and CDR2 SASEGT. This CDR3 has 17 amino acids. The junction had 14 bases not matched to a gene; V was cut back by 6 bases and J by 3 bases. CDR3 loop: CASRSLTGGLIYNEQFF. The CDR3 coding sequence is TGTGCCAGCAGATCCCTCACGGGAGGCCTGATCTACAATGAGCAGTTCTTC.

This clonotype was recorded a few times. The chain couples TRBV5-1 to TRBJ1-2; 9 bases map to TRBD1. Germline V lookup: CDR1 SGHRS, CDR2 YFSETQ. The trim removed 4 bases at V and 6 bases at J, leaving 16 bases unmatched. This CDR3 region has 17 residues. The CDR3 loop is CASSRIFGTGNLDGYTF. The DNA for the CDR3 is TGCGCCAGCAGCAGAATATTCGGGACAGGGAATTTAGATGGCTACACCTTC. Full variable domain (rest looked up from reference TRBV5-1 and TRBJ1-2): KAGVTQTPRYLIKTRGQQVTLSCSPISGHRSVSWYQQTPGQGLQFLFEYFSETQRNKGNFPGRFSGRQFSNSRSEMNVSTLELGDSALYLCASSRIFGTGNLDGYTFGSGTRLTVV.

V usage is TRBV3-1 and J usage is TRBJ2-1; unclear D gene. Between the trimmed V and J ends, which lost 1 base and 3 bases, there was a span of 13 bases. The CDR3 extends over 16 amino acids. Germline V lookup: CDR1 LGHDT, CDR2 YNNKEL (reference sequence). CDR3 nucleotides: TGTGCCAGCAGCCAAGGGTACTTGATAAGCTACAATGAGCAGTTCTTC. As protein: CASSQGYLISYNEQFF.

The chain has TRBV12-3 or TRBV12-4 and TRBJ2-2; 11 positions match TRBD2. Trimming took 5 bases from V and 4 from J; bases not matched to a gene: 6. The CDR3 length is 16 residues. CDR3 DNA sequence: TGTGCCAGCAGTCCACCTAGCGGGAGGACCACCGGGGAGCTGTTTTTT. It specifies CASSPPSGRTTGELFF.

The sample holds a few counts of this clonotype. The chain couples TRBV28 to TRBJ2-1, with D hard to call. The CDR3 loop spans 13 amino acids. The germline V and J ends were trimmed by 11 bases and 0 bases, with 11 bases remaining between them. CDR1 MDHEN and CDR2 SYDVKM come from the germline V gene. The CDR3 region has the DNA TGTGCCGTAATAGCTAACTCCTACAATGAGCAGTTCTTC. Protein sequence: CAVIANSYNEQFF.

This clonotype was detected many times. This rearrangement joins TRBV7-2 to TRBJ2-7, with 11 positions matching TRBD2. This CDR3 is 16 amino acids long. In germline, CDR1 is SGHTA, CDR2 FQGNSA. Trimming cost V 2 bases and J 4 bases; bases outside gene matches: 7. CDR3 coding DNA: TGTGCCAGCAGCTTACCCGGGACTAGCGGCACTTACGAGCAGTACTTC. Translation: CASSLPGTSGTYEQYF.

In this sample, this clonotype turned up a few times. The chain recombines TRBV29-1 with TRBJ2-2, with a possible D match to TRBD1 (6 bases). The V end lost 7 bases, the J end lost 5 bases, and 11 bases lay between the germline ends. Germline-derived CDR1 and CDR2 are SQVTM and ANQGSEA. The CDR3 totals 12 residues. The CDR3 spells CSARRGTGELFF. CDR3 nucleotides: TGCAGCGCCCGAAGGGGGACCGGGGAGCTGTTTTTT.

This clonotype has just a few counts. The germline gene is not matched at one end of the junction; a read error may be the cause. The genes are TRBV12-3 or TRBV12-4 and TRBJ2-1; a weak D match, TRBD1 (5 bases). The CDR3 contains 11 residues. The CDR3 sequence: CASSQTGREVF. As DNA, the CDR3 is TGTGCCAGCAGTCAAACAGGTCGCGAGGTCTTC.

This clonotype was seen a few times. V usage is TRBV28 and J usage is TRBJ2-5; D is possibly TRBD1 or TRBD2 (5 bases each). Deletions cut 1 base from V and 5 bases from J, with 11 bases between. The CDR3 spans 14 residues. The germline V gene encodes CDR1 MDHEN and CDR2 SYDVKM. Written as DNA, the CDR3 is TGTGCCAGCAGTTTATTGGGGGAGTGGGAGACCCAGTACTTC. Amino acids: CASSLLGEWETQYF.

This clonotype appeared a few times. One end of the junction varies from germline; a read error may be responsible. The gene calls are TRBV5-1 and TRBJ2-1; TRBD2 aligns across 14 bases. The CDR3 totals 15 residues. Looked up from germline, CDR1 is SGHRS and CDR2 is YFSETQ. The CDR3 reads CASSLESGTSGSRVF. The CDR3 DNA reads TGCGCCAGCAGCTTGGAATCCGGGACTAGCGGGAGTAGGGTCTTC.

The gene calls are TRBV20-1 and TRBJ1-5; perhaps TRBD1 as D (5 bases). The CDR3 has 15 amino acids. Trimming removed 3 bases from V and 3 bases from J, with 15 bases in between. The V gene's germline CDR1 is DFQATT and CDR2 SNEGSKA (reference sequence). CDR3 amino acids: CSASRDGDFNQPQHF. The CDR3 nucleotides are TGCAGTGCTAGCCGGGACGGCGACTTCAATCAGCCCCAGCATTTT.

The chain employs TRBV6-5 and TRBJ1-1; D might be TRBD1 (5 bases). This CDR3 comprises 14 residues. Germline loops: CDR1 MNHEY, CDR2 SVGAGI. The V and J ends lost 2 bases and 3 bases respectively, with 10 bases between them. The CDR3, as DNA: TGTGCCAGCAGTTACGCCAGGGTTGACACTGAAGCTTTCTTT. Its protein product is CASSYARVDTEAFF.

This chain connects TRBV27 to TRBJ2-7; 9 bases align to TRBD1. CDR3 length: 15 residues. The V gene end was trimmed by 6 bases and the J gene end by 5 bases; junction bases not matched to a gene: 11. CDR1 is MNHEY, CDR2 SMNVEV, per germline (reference sequence). This chain's CDR3 is CASRNWTGDFHEQYF. In DNA form, the CDR3 reads TGTGCCAGCAGGAATTGGACAGGGGACTTCCACGAGCAGTACTTC.

The rearrangement links TRBV10-3 to TRBJ2-1; 8 bases map to TRBD2. The CDR3 contains 18 residues. Germline V gene data show CDR1 as ENHRY and CDR2 as SYGVKD. The V segment lost 1 base and the J segment 0 bases; nucleotides outside the gene matches: 8. CDR3 region: CAISEFLSGGSSYNEQFF. CDR3 in DNA: TGTGCCATCAGTGAGTTTTTGAGCGGGGGAAGCTCCTACAATGAGCAGTTCTTC.